Below are 20 T cell receptor beta chains sequenced from a single sample in a study of T cell responses to AZD1222 COVID-19 vaccine. Repertoires were generated with immunoSEQ multiplex PCR, while TCRdb's copy carries only in-frame clones and drops some. The sample includes roughly 140,000 clones, about 93% seen only once; the top ten take around 4.7%. The specimen comprised peripheral blood, sampled on day 0 of AZD1222 vaccination. The receptors shown here come from an adult in good health.

The V gene is TRBV2, the J gene TRBJ2-7, with D unresolved. The CDR3 has 10 residues. Between the trimmed V and J ends, which lost 8 bases and 3 bases, there was a span of 5 bases. Per germline, CDR1 SNHLY and CDR2 FYNNEI. The CDR3 bases are TGTGCCAGCGCCCACTACGAGCAGTACTTC. It is translated as CASAHYEQYF.

This sequence joins TRBV2 and TRBJ1-1; the D gene is possibly TRBD1 (5 bases). From germline, CDR1 is SNHLY and CDR2 FYNNEI. CDR3 length equals 13 residues. Trimming left V 8 bases short and J 0 bases short, with 10 bases between. The CDR3 region is CASRGTLNTEAFF. CDR3 DNA: TGTGCCAGCCGGGGCACGCTGAACACTGAAGCTTTCTTT.

V gene TRBV11-2 combines with J gene TRBJ2-1; weak D call: TRBD2 (5 bases). The CDR3 is 15 residues long. Germline-derived CDR1 and CDR2 are SGHAT and FQNNGV. V was cut by 2 bases and J by 3 bases, with 11 bases left in between. For the CDR3, the DNA is TGTGCCAGCAGCTTACGATCAGCGGTCTACAATGAGCAGTTCTTC. Residues: CASSLRSAVYNEQFF.

The CDR3 DNA reads TGCAGCGTTGAAGGGGGGCCCGACTATGGCTACACCTTC. It yields the protein CSVEGGPDYGYTF. V is TRBV29-1 and J is TRBJ1-2; weak D call: TRBD1 (6 bases). V gave up 1 base and J gave up 3 bases, with 9 bases separating them. The CDR3 has 13 amino acids. Per germline, CDR1 SQVTM and CDR2 ANQGSEA.

This chain joins TRBV30 and TRBJ2-7, with D tentatively TRBD1 (6 bases). Trimming stripped 5 bases from V and 6 bases from J, with 23 bases between. Germline assignment: CDR1 GTSNPN and CDR2 SVGIG (reference sequence). The CDR3 covers 15 residues. The CDR3, as DNA: TGTGCCTGGGTTGAACAGGGTTGGGTTTCGGGCGAGCAGTACTTC. Its translation is CAWVEQGWVSGEQYF. The full variable domain, its missing parts supplied by reference TRBV30 and TRBJ2-7, is SQTIHQWPATLVQPVGSPLSLECTVEGTSNPNLYWYRQAAGRGLQLLFYSVGIGQISSEVPQNLSASRPQDRQFILSSKKLLLSDSGFYLCAWVEQGWVSGEQYFGPGTRLTVT.

J is TRBJ1-2 and V is TRBV4-1, with D hard to call. The V end was cut by 1 base, the J end by 6 bases, with 3 bases between. The CDR3 covers 11 residues. CDR1 and CDR2 (germline): MGHRA, YSYEKL. CDR3: CASSQGDGYTF. Here the CDR3 DNA reads TGCGCCAGCAGCCAAGGAGATGGCTACACCTTC.

This clone was picked up one time. V and J are TRBV5-4 and TRBJ2-7; 11 positions agree with TRBD1. CDR1 SGHNT and CDR2 YYREEE come from the germline V gene (reference sequence). The V segment lost 6 bases and the J segment 5 bases; nucleotides outside the gene matches: 7. This CDR3 has 14 residues. This CDR3 is CASTDPGQGDEQYF. The DNA of the CDR3 is TGTGCCAGCACCGATCCGGGACAGGGGGACGAGCAGTACTTC. Variable domain in full (rest from reference TRBV5-4 and TRBJ2-7): ETGVTQSPTHLIKTRGQQVTLRCSSQSGHNTVSWYQQALGQGPQFIFQYYREEENGRGNFPPRFSGLQFPNYSSELNVNALELDDSALYLCASTDPGQGDEQYFGPGTRLTVT.

This sequence joins TRBV6-5 and TRBJ2-7; no firm D call. This CDR3 has 15 amino acids. The V and J ends lost 2 bases and 7 bases respectively, with 18 bases between them. Germline values: CDR1 MNHEY, CDR2 SVGAGI. The CDR3 spells CASSYDRSGLWEQYF. CDR3 coding DNA: TGTGCCAGCAGTTACGATCGGTCTGGCCTGTGGGAGCAGTACTTC.

This clone was recorded once. The chain combines TRBV7-8 with TRBJ1-6, with unresolved D. Per germline, CDR1 SGHVS and CDR2 FQNEAQ. CDR3 length: 17 amino acids. V was cut by 2 bases and J by 0 bases, with 11 bases left in between. DNA for the CDR3: TGTGCCAGCAGCTTATATAGCGGGAGCTCCTATAATTCACCCCTCCACTTT. It encodes CASSLYSGSSYNSPLHF. Based on the CDR3 plus reference TRBV7-8 and TRBJ1-6, the full variable domain is GAGVSQSPRYKVAKRGQDVALRCDPISGHVSLFWYQQALGQGPEFLTYFQNEAQLDKSGLPSDRFFAERPEGSVSTLKIQRTQQEDSAVYLCASSLYSGSSYNSPLHFGNGTRLTVT.

The rearrangement joins TRBV19 to TRBJ1-5; TRBD1 aligns across 8 bases. This CDR3 is built from 16 residues. Germline lookup yields CDR1 LNHDA and CDR2 SQIVND (reference sequence). J lost 6 bases, V lost 4 bases, and 11 bases had no gene match. CDR3 bases: TGTGCCAGTAGTAATTGGAGCAGGGGGCGAATTCAGCCCCAGCATTTT. This translates into CASSNWSRGRIQPQHF.

Only a few counts were recorded for this clone. V is TRBV6-2 or TRBV6-3 and J is TRBJ1-5; possibly TRBD1 for D (6 bases). Germline CDR1 is MNHEY and CDR2 is SVGEGT. V lost 4 bases and J 1 base, leaving 17 bases between the germline ends. The CDR3 is 17 residues long. CDR3 nucleotide sequence: TGTGCCAGCAGTTTTGAATCAGGGGTTGGAAGCAATCAGCCCCAGCATTTT. Protein product: CASSFESGVGSNQPQHF.

The CDR3 coding sequence is TGTGCCAGCTCACCATCGGGGGGGCCCAACTACGAGCAGTACTTC. This sequence encodes CASSPSGGPNYEQYF. This rearrangement joins TRBV18 to TRBJ2-7, with 8 bases that match TRBD2. Germline V gene data show CDR1 as KGHSH and CDR2 as LQKENI. V dropped 2 bases and J dropped 3; count of bases not matched to a gene: 6. CDR3 size: 15 residues. The full variable domain, completed using reference TRBV18 and TRBJ2-7, is NAGVMQNPRHLVRRRGQEARLRCSPMKGHSHVYWYRQLPEEGLKFMVYLQKENIIDESGMPKERFSAEFPKEGPSILRIQQVVRGDSAAYFCASSPSGGPNYEQYFGPGTRLTVT.

The gene calls are TRBV11-2 and TRBJ2-1; no firm D call. The CDR3 has 13 residues. Trimming removed 4 bases from V and 9 bases from J, with 13 bases in between. Germline V CDR1 and CDR2: SGHAT, FQNNGV. This chain's CDR3 is CASSSVEYGEQFF. The CDR3 bases are TGTGCCAGCAGCTCTGTAGAGTACGGTGAGCAGTTCTTC.

The chain has TRBV19 and TRBJ2-7; tentatively, D is TRBD1 or TRBD2 (5 bases each). The ends were cut back, 6 bases at V and 3 bases at J, with 15 bases in the middle. Looked up from germline, CDR1 is LNHDA and CDR2 is SQIVND (reference sequence). The length of the CDR3 is 14 residues. CDR3 in amino acids: CASSPSGTHYEQYF. CDR3 nucleotides: TGTGCCAGTAGCCCCTCCGGGACGCACTACGAGCAGTACTTC.

V gene TRBV6-5 combines with J gene TRBJ2-7, with D tentatively TRBD2 (6 bases). The CDR3 extends over 16 amino acids. Trimming pared 4 bases from V and 2 bases from J, leaving 18 bases between. CDR1 and CDR2 from the germline V gene are MNHEY and SVGAGI. CDR3 sequence reads: CASSWENRGLTYEQYF. DNA of the CDR3: TGTGCCAGCAGTTGGGAGAATCGGGGGTTGACCTACGAGCAGTACTTC.

This chain uses TRBV29-1 with TRBJ2-7; 7 nucleotides align to TRBD2. J gave up 6 bases and V 5 bases, and 13 bases lay outside the gene matches. This CDR3 is built from 14 residues. Germline V gene data show CDR1 as SQVTM and CDR2 as ANQGSEA. The CDR3 region is CSVTTGLVAREQYF. The CDR3, as DNA: TGCAGCGTTACCACAGGACTAGTGGCCCGCGAGCAGTACTTC.

This clone appeared once. V usage is TRBV3-1 (or the pseudogene TRBV3-2) and J usage is TRBJ2-7, with D maybe TRBD2 (5 bases). V lost 2 bases, J lost 1 base, and 15 bases lay in between. This CDR3 has 16 amino acids. CDR1 is LGHDT and CDR2 is YNNKEL in the germline V gene (reference sequence). The CDR3 nucleotides are TGTGCCAGCAGCCAAACCGGGGTCCACAATTCCTACGAGCAGTACTTC. The encoded protein is CASSQTGVHNSYEQYF.

The V and J genes are TRBV6-5 and TRBJ1-4, with D possibly matching TRBD1 (6 bases). Germline V CDR1 and CDR2: MNHEY, SVGAGI. The V gene lost 3 bases and the J gene lost 6 bases, with 17 bases spanning the gap. This CDR3 has 16 amino acids. CDR3 sequence reads: CASSYSFAGGDEKLFF. CDR3 in DNA: TGTGCCAGCAGTTATTCGTTTGCGGGGGGCGATGAAAAACTGTTTTTT.

The CDR3 DNA reads as TGTGCCAGCAGTTACTCTCCGGCAGATTCCTACGAGCAGTACTTC. Protein sequence: CASSYSPADSYEQYF. V gene TRBV6-2 or TRBV6-3 combines with J gene TRBJ2-7; D remains ambiguous. Trimming left V 0 bases short and J 1 base short, with 10 bases between. The CDR3 consists of 15 residues. Germline-derived CDR1 and CDR2 are MNHEY and SVGEGT.

This CDR3 reads CASSYSRSGLNTEAFF. CDR3 DNA sequence: TGTGCCAGCAGTTACTCTAGGTCAGGATTGAACACTGAAGCTTTCTTT. The chain is built from TRBV6-2 or TRBV6-3 and TRBJ1-1; D ambiguous. The V gene lost 0 bases and the J gene lost 0 bases, with 11 bases spanning the gap. The CDR3 loop spans 16 amino acids. The germline CDR1 and CDR2 sequences are MNHEY and SVGEGT.